The sequence of this TCR beta chain was determined in a study of T cell repertoires in cytomegalovirus infection. Whole-study results and caveats: Cumulative frequency of public TCR beta families picked out carriers of CMV plus the relevant HLA.

TCRdb independently ran MiXCR on the reads; one entry per CDR3 protein. Among tens of thousands of distinct CDR3 sequences listed, around 30% were seen once. This clonotype was recorded a few times. Its antigen is not known. The CDR3 totals 14 residues. Germline values: CDR1 SGHTA, CDR2 FQGTGA. Trimming removed 5 bases at V and 3 bases at J, with 14 bases between. The sequence came from a human donor in good health (CMV status not recorded). Some clones in this sample may be carry-over from other donors' samples. The genes are TRBV7-3 and TRBJ2-7; D unclear. Sequencing was carried out using PBMCs, sequenced either directly or after in vitro stimulation (not recorded which). For the CDR3, the DNA is TGTGCCAGCAGCCCCGGGTCTCCACGCTACGAGCAGTACTTC. Translating gives CASSPGSPRYEQYF.